Following are 27 T cell receptor beta chains from one sample sequenced in a study of PD-1 blockade in classical Hodgkin lymphoma. Patients all relapsed after autologous stem cell transplantation, and there was variation in brentuximab vedotin exposure. Sequenced by immunoSEQ multiplex PCR; TCRdb stores in-frame clones only, minus some. The sample lists tens of thousands of clones; around 78% were seen once. The specimen was peripheral blood mononuclear cells (PBMCs), collected before the second cycle of nivolumab. The receptors shown here come from a human donor with classical Hodgkin lymphoma.

The rearrangement uses TRBV4-3 and TRBJ2-1; D remains unclear. Per the germline V gene, CDR1 is LGHNA and CDR2 is YSLEER. The germline V and J ends were trimmed by 4 bases and 9 bases, with 7 bases remaining between them. This CDR3 contains 11 residues. The chain's CDR3 is CASSLLGEQFF. The CDR3 DNA is TGCGCCAGCAGCCTCCTGGGTGAGCAGTTCTTC.

The chain uses TRBV19 and TRBJ1-1; weak D call: TRBD1 (6 bases). Trimming took off 6 bases at V and 4 bases at J, with 12 bases between the two ends. The CDR3 loop spans 13 amino acids. Per the germline V gene, CDR1 is LNHDA and CDR2 is SQIVND (reference sequence). The CDR3 DNA reads TGTGCCAGTAGCGGGGGGGCAGGCACTGAAGCTTTCTTT. It codes for CASSGGAGTEAFF.

DNA of the CDR3: TGTGCCAGCAGCCAAGGACTAGCGGGAAGAACCGGGGAGCTGTTTTTT. Residues: CASSQGLAGRTGELFF. The chain joins TRBV4-2 to TRBJ2-2, with 11 positions matching TRBD2. From germline, CDR1 is LGHNA and CDR2 YNFKEQ. There are 16 residues in the CDR3. After removal of 1 base from V and 5 bases from J, the junction contained 3 bases not matched to a gene.

V and J are TRBV4-3 and TRBJ1-1; D not certain. There are 11 residues in the CDR3. V gave up 3 bases and J gave up 6 bases, with 5 bases separating them. Germline V gene lookup returns CDR1 LGHNA and CDR2 YSLEER. The CDR3 spells CASSHGAEAFF. The CDR3 nucleotides are TGCGCCAGCAGCCATGGGGCTGAAGCTTTCTTT.

This rearrangement joins TRBV7-9 to TRBJ1-5; the match to TRBD1 covers 10 bases. CDR1 is SEHNR and CDR2 is FQNEAQ in the germline V gene (reference sequence). V was clipped by 5 bases and J by 3 bases; unmatched bases: 4. The CDR3 consists of 15 residues. The CDR3 DNA is TGTGCCAGCAGCCAAGGGACAGGGGTCAATCAGCCCCAGCATTTT. It codes for CASSQGTGVNQPQHF.

The chain is built from TRBV6-1 and TRBJ1-2, with D hard to call. The ends were cut back, 4 bases at V and 1 base at J, with 10 bases in the middle. Germline CDR1 is MNHNS and CDR2 is SASEGT. CDR3 length: 14 residues. CDR3 sequence (DNA): TGTGCCAGCAGTGGTAACCAGGTTAACTATGGCTACACCTTC. The encoded protein is CASSGNQVNYGYTF.

The chain combines TRBV18 with TRBJ2-1; 9 bases fit TRBD2. The CDR3 consists of 17 residues. Germline V gives CDR1 KGHSH, CDR2 LQKENI. Trimming removed 6 bases from V and 9 bases from J; junction bases left unmatched: 18. CDR3 DNA: TGTGCCAGCTCTCCCATAGCGGGAGTGGATGTAAGTGGTGAGCAGTTCTTC. Translating it yields CASSPIAGVDVSGEQFF.

This CDR3 is CASSVDRHAEAFF. The CDR3 DNA reads TGTGCCAGCAGTGTCGACAGGCATGCTGAAGCTTTCTTT. The V gene is TRBV2, the J gene TRBJ1-1; D possibly corresponds to TRBD1 (6 bases). Germline V CDR1 and CDR2: SNHLY, FYNNEI. V gave up 4 bases and J gave up 6 bases, with 12 bases separating them. The CDR3 consists of 13 residues.

The rearrangement links TRBV19 to TRBJ1-4, with no clear D. There are 13 residues in the CDR3. Germline V lookup: CDR1 LNHDA, CDR2 SQIVND (reference sequence). Trimming removed 5 bases from V and 3 bases from J, with 7 bases in between. CDR3 DNA sequence: TGTGCCAGTAGTGTCGGGGCTAATGAAAAACTGTTTTTT. Translated: CASSVGANEKLFF.

CDR3 residues: CASSFAGANSPLHF. The CDR3 nucleotides read TGCGCCAGCAGCTTTGCAGGGGCAAATTCACCCCTCCACTTT. This rearrangement joins TRBV5-1 to TRBJ1-6, with TRBD1 as a possible D gene (6 bases). The CDR3 is 14 amino acids. V lost 2 bases and J 7 bases, leaving 10 bases between the germline ends. The germline gives CDR1 SGHRS, CDR2 YFSETQ.

V and J are TRBV19 and TRBJ1-5, with a weak D call TRBD1 (5 bases). The CDR3 has 16 residues. Per the germline V gene, CDR1 is LNHDA and CDR2 is SQIVND (reference sequence). With 4 bases removed from V and 3 bases from J, the gap between germline ends came to 16 bases. The chain's CDR3 is CASSNLRDGVNQPQHF. DNA of the CDR3: TGTGCCAGTAGTAACCTCCGGGACGGGGTCAATCAGCCCCAGCATTTT.

The chain carries TRBV18 and TRBJ2-7; 8 positions agree with TRBD2. The germline V gene has CDR1 KGHSH and CDR2 LQKENI. Germline trimming cut 6 bases from V and 5 bases from J; bases unmatched to any gene: 6. The CDR3 is made up of 13 amino acids. The CDR3 region is CASSHGGGNEQYV. CDR3 coding DNA: TGTGCCAGCTCTCACGGGGGGGGCAACGAGCAGTACGTC.

The V and J genes are TRBV30 and TRBJ2-1; 12 bases line up with TRBD2. This CDR3 region has 15 residues. With 2 bases clipped from V and 10 bases from J, the junction kept 9 bases outside the gene matches. Germline-derived CDR1 and CDR2 are GTSNPN and SVGIG (reference sequence). CDR3 nucleotides: TGTGCCTGGAGTCGGTCGACTAGCGGGAGAATGGAGCAGTTCTTC. This sequence encodes CAWSRSTSGRMEQFF.

The rearrangement links TRBV5-4 to TRBJ2-4, with a tentative D call TRBD1 (6 bases). The germline V and J ends were trimmed by 5 bases and 4 bases, with 7 bases remaining between them. CDR1 SGHNT and CDR2 YYREEE come from the germline V gene (reference sequence). This CDR3 is 12 amino acids long. The CDR3 region is CASRGAKNIQYF. The CDR3 DNA is TGTGCCAGCAGGGGGGCTAAAAACATTCAGTACTTC.

A single count supports this clone. This chain links TRBV4-3 with TRBJ1-2, with D maybe TRBD1 (6 bases). The germline V gene encodes CDR1 LGHNA and CDR2 YSLEER. The CDR3 has 14 residues. Trimming removed 4 bases from V and 5 bases from J, with 14 bases in between. The CDR3 region has the DNA TGCGCCAGCAGCCCAATGACAGGCCTTTATGGCTACACCTTC. Translation: CASSPMTGLYGYTF.

This sequence joins TRBV7-8 and TRBJ2-5, with 7 bases identical to TRBD2. Trimming took 2 bases from V and 2 from J; bases not matched to a gene: 5. CDR3 size: 15 residues. The germline V gene encodes CDR1 SGHVS and CDR2 FQNEAQ. CDR3 DNA sequence: TGTGCCAGCAGCTTACTTGGGGGACTACAAGAGACCCAGTACTTC. Translated: CASSLLGGLQETQYF.

The V gene is TRBV5-1, the J gene TRBJ1-1; 7 bases align to TRBD1. The length of the CDR3 is 13 residues. After removal of 3 bases from V and 6 bases from J, the junction contained 5 bases not matched to a gene. Germline V lookup: CDR1 SGHRS, CDR2 YFSETQ. The CDR3: CASSWNRGPEAFF. DNA of the CDR3: TGCGCCAGCAGCTGGAACAGGGGCCCTGAAGCTTTCTTT.

The chain employs TRBV7-9 and TRBJ2-4; D is possibly TRBD1 (6 bases). Trimming cost V 2 bases and J 11 bases, with 16 bases left between them. Germline V CDR1 and CDR2: SEHNR, FQNEAQ (reference sequence). The CDR3 length is 14 residues. The CDR3 nucleotides are TGTGCCAGCAGCTTATACCCACTACAGGGACTTCAGTACTTC. Translated, it gives CASSLYPLQGLQYF.

This clone occurred a few times. This chain uses TRBV11-2 with TRBJ1-2; no firm D call. The CDR3 length is 16 residues. The germline CDR1 and CDR2 sequences are SGHAT and FQNNGV. Trimming took 0 bases from V and 3 from J, leaving 14 bases between them. CDR3 region: CASSLDHPGSDYGYTF. CDR3 sequence (DNA): TGTGCCAGCAGCTTAGATCATCCGGGCTCCGACTATGGCTACACCTTC.

The chain links TRBV7-2 to TRBJ1-2; D unclear. This CDR3 region has 16 residues. Trimming cost V 0 bases and J 8 bases, with 19 bases left between them. Germline CDR1 is SGHTA and CDR2 is FQGNSA. The CDR3, as DNA: TGTGCCAGCAGCTTAGCTATAGGACCAATGGGTGGGGGCTACACCTTC. Residues: CASSLAIGPMGGGYTF.

The chain is built from TRBV28 and TRBJ2-5; D is unclear. CDR1 MDHEN and CDR2 SYDVKM come from the germline V gene. V lost 7 bases and J lost 4, with 13 bases in between. The CDR3 has 13 amino acids. In nucleotides, the CDR3 is TGTGCCAGCACTGTGGCGCTGCGAGAGACCCAGTACTTC. It specifies CASTVALRETQYF.

On this clone itself: Other DNA sequences in the same sample also yield this CDR3. This sequence joins TRBV10-3 and TRBJ1-1; D is unclear. CDR1 and CDR2 (germline): ENHRY, SYGVKD. There are 14 residues in the CDR3. Trimming left V 4 bases short and J 0 bases short, with 9 bases between. This chain's CDR3 is CAISGTGMNTEAFF. The CDR3 DNA reads TGTGCCATCAGTGGGACGGGGATGAACACTGAAGCTTTCTTT.

The CDR3 sequence: CASSVGGALGVNTEAFF. DNA for the CDR3: TGTGCCAGCAGCGTAGGGGGGGCGCTCGGCGTGAACACTGAAGCTTTCTTT. This chain joins TRBV9 and TRBJ1-1, with TRBD1 as a possible D gene (6 bases). This CDR3 is built from 17 residues. Germline assignment: CDR1 SGDLS and CDR2 YYNGEE. Trimming took 0 bases from V and 0 from J, leaving 15 bases between them.

This clone is categorized as medium-sized. Additional DNA sequences in this sample encode the identical CDR3. The rearrangement uses TRBV7-8 and TRBJ2-7, with TRBD2 as a possible D gene (5 bases). There are 12 residues in the CDR3. The ends were cut back, 4 bases at V and 4 bases at J, with 8 bases in the middle. Germline loops: CDR1 SGHVS, CDR2 FQNEAQ. CDR3 nucleotide sequence: TGTGCCAGCAGCTATGGGGAGTACGAGCAGTACTTC. Encoded protein: CASSYGEYEQYF.

V and J are TRBV5-1 and TRBJ1-4; weak D call: TRBD1 (6 bases). Trimming stripped 2 bases from V and 7 bases from J, with 12 bases between. Germline V gene lookup returns CDR1 SGHRS and CDR2 YFSETQ. The CDR3 is 14 residues long. DNA for the CDR3: TGCGCCAGCAGCTTTCTACAGGGAAGTGAAAAACTGTTTTTT. Amino acid sequence: CASSFLQGSEKLFF.

The chain joins TRBV18 to TRBJ2-5, with TRBD1 identical over 7 bases. V trimming: 3 bases; J trimming: 3 bases; junction bases outside the gene matches: 4. Germline V gene sequence: CDR1 KGHSH, CDR2 LQKENI. The CDR3 runs 14 residues. The CDR3 reads CASSPDRVEETQYF. The CDR3 DNA is TGTGCCAGCTCACCCGACAGGGTTGAAGAGACCCAGTACTTC.

The rearrangement uses TRBV5-1 and TRBJ2-3, with D hard to call. V lost 4 bases and J lost 2, with 8 bases in between. This CDR3 has 13 residues. Germline-derived CDR1 and CDR2 are SGHRS and YFSETQ. DNA for the CDR3: TGCGCCAGCAGCCAAACAGCCACAGATACGCAGTATTTT. Translated: CASSQTATDTQYF.